The 29 T cell receptor beta chains below come from one sample, sequenced in a study of tumor-infiltrating lymphocytes in primary liver carcinoma. The investigators made TCR beta cDNA from roughly 460 ng total RNA, using a constant-region primer. Employing slightly modified ARM-PCR, three nested multiplex PCR rounds were run, and these gave rise to the TCR beta libraries. Running around 9 cycles apiece, the first two PCR rounds relied on TRBV1-TRBV30 forward primers together with a C-beta reverse primer. TCRdb processed the multiplex PCR reads anew with MiXCR; each CDR3 protein has one entry. The profile shows around 330,000 distinct CDR3 sequences, 65% of them singletons. RNA was extracted from whole blood without cell sorting, alongside germline DNA. Sequenced material: peripheral blood. The receptors originated from a man aged 40-49 years with primary liver carcinoma and hepatitis B virus infection.

The sample holds many counts of this clonotype. J is TRBJ2-7 and V is TRBV7-8; D possibly corresponds to TRBD2 (6 bases). V was clipped by 4 bases and J by 6 bases, with 16 bases between them. The germline V gene has CDR1 SGHVS and CDR2 FQNEAQ. The CDR3 is 14 amino acids. Written as DNA, the CDR3 is TGTGCCAGCAGCTCCAGCGGGTCCCTTCGCGAGCAGTACTTC. Translated: CASSSSGSLREQYF.

This clonotype was seen many times. The chain is built from TRBV6-2 or TRBV6-3 and TRBJ1-1; D ambiguous. Germline V gene sequence: CDR1 MNHEY, CDR2 SVGEGT. The CDR3 sequence is 13 residues long. V lost 7 bases to trimming and J lost 0 bases, with 9 bases between them. The CDR3 nucleotides read TGTGCCAGCACTCTCTATTTGAACACTGAAGCTTTCTTT. As protein: CASTLYLNTEAFF.

A remark on this clonotype: A much larger clone sits a single nucleotide away, making a read error possible. J is TRBJ2-5 and V is TRBV7-9; weak D call: TRBD1 (6 bases). Deletions cut 6 bases from V and 7 bases from J, with 12 bases between. CDR1 and CDR2 (germline): SEHNR, FQNEAQ (reference sequence). This CDR3 is built from 12 residues. The CDR3 DNA follows: TGTGCCAGCAGACAGGGCAGAGGGACCCAGTACTTC. This sequence encodes CASRQGRGTQYF. Based on the CDR3 plus reference TRBV7-9 and TRBJ2-5, the full variable domain is DTGVSQNPRHKITKRGQNVTFRCDPISEHNRLYWYRQTLGQGPEFLTYFQNEAQLEKSRLLSDRFSAERPKGSFSTLEIQRTEQGDSAMYLCASRQGRGTQYFGPGTRLLVL.

This clonotype was seen repeatedly, ten times or more. The gene calls are TRBV12-5 and TRBJ2-1, with TRBD2 identical over 10 bases. J gave up 0 bases and V 7 bases, and 6 bases lay outside the gene matches. Germline V gene data show CDR1 as LGHNT and CDR2 as FRNRAP. CDR3 length: 16 amino acids. The CDR3 DNA reads as TGTGCTAGTGCCCCCAGACTAGCGGGCTCCTACAATGAGCAGTTCTTC. Translation gives CASAPRLAGSYNEQFF. Based on the CDR3 plus reference TRBV12-5 and TRBJ2-1, the full variable domain is DARVTQTPRHKVTEMGQEVTMRCQPILGHNTVFWYRQTMMQGLELLAYFRNRAPLDDSGMPKDRFSAEMPDATLATLKIQPSEPRDSAVYFCASAPRLAGSYNEQFFGPGTRLTVL.

V usage is TRBV19 and J usage is TRBJ1-1; D is unclear. Deletions cut 4 bases from V and 0 bases from J, with 9 bases between. Germline V gene sequence: CDR1 LNHDA, CDR2 SQIVND (reference sequence). The CDR3 covers 14 residues. The CDR3 loop is CASSTQTVNTEAFF. For the CDR3, the DNA is TGTGCCAGTAGTACCCAGACCGTGAACACTGAAGCTTTCTTT.

As to this clonotype: This may stem from a read error, because a much larger clone lies one nucleotide away. The chain links TRBV6-2 or TRBV6-3 to TRBJ2-2; tentatively, D is TRBD2 (6 bases). This CDR3 is 16 amino acids long. Germline V gene data show CDR1 as MNHEY and CDR2 as SVGEGT. In nucleotides, the CDR3 is TGTGCCAGCAGTTCCCCGACTAGAACCGGGGCCGGGGGGCTGTTTTTT. This codes for CASSSPTRTGAGGLFF.

This clonotype was recorded at least ten times. The chain has TRBV29-1 and TRBJ2-1; 10 nucleotides agree with TRBD1. The CDR3 has 14 amino acids. Germline CDR1 is SQVTM and CDR2 is ANQGSEA. With 5 bases clipped from V and 8 bases from J, the junction kept 9 bases outside the gene matches. CDR3 region: CSVLKGQGSDEQFF. The CDR3 DNA sequence: TGCAGCGTTCTGAAGGGACAGGGGAGCGATGAGCAGTTCTTC.

A remark on this clonotype: This may come from a read error, since a much larger clone is one base off. The chain employs TRBV6-1 and TRBJ1-1; unclear D gene. Germline V CDR1 and CDR2: MNHNS, SASEGT. This CDR3 has 10 residues. Trimming removed 1 base at V and 8 bases at J, with 2 bases between. CDR3 in amino acids: CASSEEEAFF. In DNA form, the CDR3 reads TGTGCCAGCAGTGAAGAGGAAGCTTTCTTT.

This clonotype was observed a few times. V is TRBV5-1 and J is TRBJ2-7; possibly TRBD1 for D (6 bases). Germline CDR1 is SGHRS and CDR2 is YFSETQ. The CDR3 has 16 amino acids. With 3 bases removed from V and 0 bases from J, the gap between germline ends came to 16 bases. The CDR3 sequence is CASSSPDRTVSYEQYF. CDR3 DNA sequence: TGCGCCAGCAGCTCCCCAGACCGGACAGTCTCCTACGAGCAGTACTTC.

This clonotype was counted many times. The V and J genes are TRBV6-2 or TRBV6-3 and TRBJ1-5; perhaps TRBD1 as D (5 bases). The CDR3 loop spans 16 amino acids. Germline V lookup: CDR1 MNHEY, CDR2 SVGEGT. V was clipped by 6 bases and J by 4 bases, with 19 bases between them. The CDR3 reads CASSLNLEGRNQPQHF. Here the CDR3 DNA reads TGTGCCAGCAGCCTCAACCTAGAGGGACGGAATCAGCCCCAGCATTTT.

Points on this clonotype: A much larger clone sits a single nucleotide away, making a read error possible. This chain links TRBV4-1 with TRBJ2-5, with 7 bases aligning to TRBD1. The CDR3 has 14 residues. The V gene's germline CDR1 is MGHRA and CDR2 YSYEKL. The CDR3 sequence: CASSQGQFQEAQYF. CDR3 nucleotides: TGCGCCAGCAGCCAGGGACAGTTCCAAGAGGCCCAGTACTTC.

This clonotype was observed once. This chain uses TRBV11-3 with TRBJ2-1; possible D gene TRBD1, 5 bases. This CDR3 contains 13 residues. Germline CDR1 and CDR2: SGHNT and YENEEA. Trimming took 7 bases from V and 5 from J, leaving 12 bases between them. CDR3 in amino acids: CASTPGNHNEQFF. In DNA, the CDR3 is TGTGCCAGCACCCCAGGGAACCACAATGAGCAGTTCTTC.

Turning to this clonotype: This may arise from a read error, as a much more abundant clone is one base away. The CDR3 end shows no conserved phenylalanine or tryptophan, and so a read error is likely. The V gene is TRBV10-3, the J gene TRBJ2-3; D not certain. The CDR3 consists of 13 residues. The germline V gene encodes CDR1 ENHRY and CDR2 SYGVKD. Trimming pared 7 bases from V and 3 bases from J, leaving 11 bases between. The CDR3 region is CAINALLTDTQYL. The CDR3, as DNA: TGTGCCATCAATGCTCTATTGACAGATACGCAGTATCTT.

As concerns this clonotype: One base away lies a much larger clone, so this may be a sequencing read error. J is TRBJ1-5 and V is TRBV12-3 or TRBV12-4, with unresolved D. This CDR3 has 15 amino acids. V was pared by 4 bases and J by 1 base, with 11 bases between. The CDR3, as DNA: TGTGCCAGCAGTTCTGCATCCACAAGCAATCAGCCCCAGCATTTT. It translates to CASSSASTSNQPQHF.

Comments on this clonotype: Given a much more abundant clone one base away, this may be a read error. The chain is built from TRBV6-1 and TRBJ1-5; TRBD1 might be the D (5 bases). CDR1 is MNHNS and CDR2 is SASEGT in the germline V gene. The CDR3 sequence is 12 residues long. V was cut by 8 bases and J by 3 bases, with 8 bases left in between. This chain's CDR3 is CASRDFNQPQHF. The CDR3 DNA reads as TGTGCCAGCCGGGACTTCAATCAGCCCCAGCATTTT.

This chain uses TRBV18 with TRBJ2-6; 12 bases match TRBD1. This CDR3 has 18 amino acids. J lost 12 bases, V lost 4 bases, and 16 bases had no gene match. The germline CDR1 and CDR2 sequences are KGHSH and LQKENI. This chain's CDR3 is CASSQTGTGGTGTIVLTF. In nucleotides, the CDR3 is TGTGCCAGCTCACAGACCGGGACAGGGGGCACTGGGACCATCGTCCTGACTTTC.

About this clonotype: It is likely a read error, because the conserved phenylalanine at the end of the CDR3 is missing. The chain joins TRBV6-1 to TRBJ1-5; the D gene is possibly TRBD1 (5 bases). Germline lookup yields CDR1 MNHNS and CDR2 SASEGT. The CDR3 is made up of 13 amino acids. V dropped 4 bases and J dropped 9 bases, with 13 bases sitting between them. In nucleotides, the CDR3 is TGTGCCAGCAGTGCGGACACCCTTATGCCCCAGCATATT. This translates into CASSADTLMPQHI.

As regards this clonotype: This may be a read error: a much more frequent sequence differs by one nucleotide. This chain connects TRBV6-1 to TRBJ2-1; no firm D call. Germline values: CDR1 MNHNS, CDR2 SASEGT. The CDR3 totals 14 residues. The CDR3 is CTSSVKLTYNEQFF. CDR3 nucleotide sequence: TGTACCAGCAGTGTCAAACTGACGTACAATGAGCAGTTCTTC.

The chain recombines TRBV13 with TRBJ1-1, with D possibly TRBD1 on 5 matching bases. The V end lost 2 bases, the J end lost 1 base, and 20 bases lay between the germline ends. CDR1 PRHDT and CDR2 FYEKMQ come from the germline V gene (reference sequence). This CDR3 comprises 18 residues. CDR3 sequence reads: CASSLRPARGPWNTEAFF. CDR3 in DNA: TGTGCCAGCAGCTTAAGACCTGCCCGGGGCCCATGGAACACTGAAGCTTTCTTT.

As to this clonotype: Since a much larger clone is just one base distant, this may be a read error. The V and J genes are TRBV10-3 and TRBJ2-1, with no clear D. Germline CDR1 and CDR2: ENHRY and SYGVKD. The length of the CDR3 is 12 residues. Deletions cut 9 bases from V and 6 bases from J, with 12 bases between. CDR3 sequence reads: CAIADGCNEQFF. CDR3 DNA: TGTGCCATAGCAGACGGTTGCAATGAGCAGTTCTTC.

The chain combines TRBV19 with TRBJ2-2, with D perhaps TRBD2 (6 bases). The CDR3 covers 15 residues. Germline V gene sequence: CDR1 LNHDA, CDR2 SQIVND (reference sequence). V lost 5 bases and J 2 bases, leaving 12 bases between the germline ends. CDR3 region: CASSGAGKNTGELFF. For the CDR3, the DNA is TGTGCCAGTAGTGGGGCGGGAAAAAACACCGGGGAGCTGTTTTTT.

J is TRBJ2-3 and V is TRBV5-1, with TRBD1 identical over 7 bases. Trimming at V came to 4 bases and at J to 6 bases, leaving 14 bases not matched to a gene. CDR1 SGHRS and CDR2 YFSETQ come from the germline V gene. The CDR3 sequence is 16 residues long. In DNA form, the CDR3 reads TGCGCCAGCAGCCGCGCCTCCGGGACAGTGGAGGATACGCAGTATTTT. As protein: CASSRASGTVEDTQYF.

About this clonotype itself: One end of the junction fails to match germline, which may point to a read error. The J gene is TRBJ1-2, the V gene TRBV11-2; D is perhaps TRBD1 (6 bases). CDR1 SGHAT and CDR2 FQNNGV come from the germline V gene. This CDR3 is 13 amino acids long. The CDR3 DNA is TGTGTCAGCAGCGCAGACAGGTTTAATGGCTTCACCTTC. Translating it yields CVSSADRFNGFTF.

In the case of this clonotype: A clone one base away is much larger, so this may be a read error. V usage is TRBV5-5 and J usage is TRBJ2-7; tentative D call: TRBD1 (6 bases). This CDR3 is built from 15 residues. Germline CDR1 and CDR2: SGHKS and YYEKEE (reference sequence). Trimming stripped 2 bases from V and 1 base from J, with 13 bases between. The CDR3 spells CASSFTGRRSYEQYF. As DNA, the CDR3 is TGTGCCAGCAGCTTTACAGGGCGTCGGTCCTACGAGCAGTACTTC.

Comment on this clonotype: A much larger clone differs from this one at a single base, so this may be a read error. For the CDR3, the DNA is TGTGCCAGCAGTCATGGACTAGCGGGAGTCGGGACCCAGTACTTC. It specifies CASSHGLAGVGTQYF. The chain carries TRBV12-3 or TRBV12-4 and TRBJ2-5; TRBD2 agrees at 13 bases. The trim removed 5 bases at V and 7 bases at J, leaving 7 bases unmatched. The CDR3 loop spans 15 amino acids.

V gene TRBV5-4 combines with J gene TRBJ2-7; 7 nucleotides agree with TRBD2. Germline CDR1 reads SGHNT; CDR2 reads YYREEE (reference sequence). V was clipped by 7 bases and J by 6 bases; unmatched bases: 10. The CDR3 covers 13 residues. CDR3 nucleotide sequence: TGTGCCAGCTACTCGACTAGCAAAGGCGAGCAGTACTTC. Translation: CASYSTSKGEQYF.

The J gene is TRBJ2-2, the V gene TRBV29-1; either TRBD1 or TRBD2 may fit D (6 bases each). CDR1 and CDR2 (germline): SQVTM, ANQGSEA. The length of the CDR3 is 14 residues. Trimming cost V 4 bases and J 6 bases, with 15 bases left between them. The CDR3 bases are TGCAGCGTTGCCCTGGAGGGGGATGCCGGGGAGCTGTTTTTT. Translating gives CSVALEGDAGELFF.

This clonotype was counted at least ten times. The chain employs TRBV6-2 or TRBV6-3 and TRBJ1-5; D gene unclear. CDR3 length equals 14 residues. Trimming left V 2 bases short and J 5 bases short, with 10 bases between. Germline V CDR1 and CDR2: MNHEY, SVGEGT. The CDR3 DNA sequence: TGTGCCAGCAGTTACCCCTCGTTTTATCAGCCCCAGCATTTT. Its protein is CASSYPSFYQPQHF.

The chain uses TRBV6-5 and TRBJ2-5; D might be TRBD2 (7 bases). CDR3 length: 16 amino acids. The V end was cut by 10 bases, the J end by 5 bases, with 26 bases between. Germline loops: CDR1 MNHEY, CDR2 SVGAGI. The CDR3 DNA reads as TGTGCCACCGGGGGCCGGCGGGAGCATAATATCGAGACCCAGTACTTC. This sequence encodes CATGGRREHNIETQYF.